The source of this T cell receptor beta chain is a study of beta chain features in type 1 diabetes. Study results and caveats: Moderate yet significant TCRB CDR3 shortening was seen in Type 1 diabetes patients in all four CD4+ subsets.

Germline V gives CDR1 LNHNV, CDR2 YYDKDF (reference sequence). This CDR3 region has 14 residues. Trimming removed 0 bases from V and 10 bases from J, with 12 bases in between. The sequenced template was cDNA made from the entire isolated RNA. This table comes from immunoSEQ multiplex PCR, and its TCRdb copy is limited to in-frame clones, with some not included. The table shows just over 600,000 clones, with 15% occurring only once. About this clone itself: The antigen is unknown.

The TCR sequence derives from a man between 18 and 29 years old in good health. The rearrangement uses TRBV15 and TRBJ1-4; D remains ambiguous. What was sequenced was naive CD4+ T cells from blood. The DNA for the CDR3 is TGTGCCACCAGCAGAGAGGGCGAAATGGGAAAACTGTTTTTT. Its translation: CATSREGEMGKLFF.